This TCR beta chain appears in the sequencing data of a study of early T cells in non-severe SARS-CoV-2 infection. The overall study: The chains were unpaired, and the sequenced material was bulk RNA from unsorted whole blood. General study points: Private and CD4 specificities were missed by VDJdb matching, which favored anti-spike CD8 responses.

The table lists this clonotype with many counts. Antigen unknown. The CDR3 sequence is 14 residues long. V dropped 4 bases and J dropped 5; count of bases not matched to a gene: 7. Germline V gene lookup returns CDR1 SGHRS and CDR2 YFSETQ. Separate cDNA molecules each had unique molecular identifiers attached to them. TCRdb analysed the 5' RACE reads with MiXCR anew, one entry per CDR3 protein. The table records 30,000 to 45,000 distinct CDR3 sequences, 5.3% of them present only once. The receptor's source is an adult who was a healthcare worker with PCR-confirmed SARS-CoV-2 infection or an uninfected control (not recorded which). The source material was whole blood. The gene calls are TRBV5-1 and TRBJ1-2; 8 nucleotides line up with TRBD1. CDR3 region: CASSAGQVEYGYTF. In nucleotides, the CDR3 is TGCGCCAGCAGCGCGGGACAGGTGGAGTATGGCTACACCTTC.